This entry lists 3 T cell receptor beta chains sequenced from one sample in a study of T cell repertoires in cytomegalovirus infection (dated by TCRdb to about 2019). These reads were obtained on an Illumina HiSeq 1500. TCRdb passed the public sequencing reads through fastp at Q25 and MiXCR, retaining productive beta sequences. Here each entry gathers all rows of one CDR3 protein and keeps the most common genes and DNA. The sample profile shows around 270,000 distinct CDR3 sequences; around 8.7% of them were found once. In total, the top ten clones hold about 15% of the sample. The specimen sequenced was PBMCs. The receptors were gathered from a human donor in good health (CMV status not recorded). Some clones in this sample may be carry-over from other donors' samples.

There are many counts of this clonotype. This chain connects TRBV7-2 to TRBJ2-3; D uncertain. V lost 5 bases to trimming and J lost 1 base, with 7 bases between them. CDR1 and CDR2 (germline): SGHTA, FQGNSA. The CDR3 loop spans 13 amino acids. The CDR3 protein is CASSHIGTDTQYF. The CDR3 bases are TGTGCCAGCAGCCACATTGGCACAGATACGCAGTATTTT.

This clonotype was counted many times. CDR3 bases: TGTGCCAGCAGTGTAGACAGCGAAGAGACCCAGTACTTC. Translated, it gives CASSVDSEETQYF. The J gene is TRBJ2-5, the V gene TRBV12-3 or TRBV12-4; possible D gene TRBD1, 5 bases. The CDR3 length is 13 residues. Trimming pared 5 bases from V and 3 bases from J, leaving 10 bases between.

At least ten counts were recorded for this clonotype. It is unclear where the CDR3 begins or ends on the DNA, so no DNA is shown, and the CDR3 is as TCRdb lists it. The genes are TRBV7-2 and TRBJ1-3; the D call in the table, TRBD1, was not verified against the DNA. With termini counted, the CDR3 has 15 amino acids. Per the germline V gene, CDR1 is SGHTA and CDR2 is FQGNSA. This CDR3 is CASSSTLGGWNTIYF.